The entry below gives a single T cell receptor (beta chain) sequence along with its context. What antigen it recognizes has not been identified. The input lacks base qualities; no much larger clone sits a single base away. RNA was extracted with the RNeasy kit and about 0.45 to 1 ug was reverse transcribed using random hexamers. The immunoSEQ multiplex PCR assay, covering 54 Vbeta and 13 Jbeta segments, was used to amplify TCR beta CDR3 regions. Bias from PCR amplification was corrected by using a synthetic template baseline for primer optimization and for computational correction. In the source study's methods: Reads were annotated to V, D and J genes according to IMGT and were analyzed with immunoSEQ Analyzer, with only productive sequences retained. Clonality was calculated as one minus the Shannon entropy normalized by log2 of the number of productive unique sequences. For each patient and control, public and private clones were evaluated within the 100 most prevalent clones. Susac-specific clones were defined as absent from healthy and MS cohorts, over a thousand published viral clones and other ImmuneACCESS disease sequences. TCRdb trimmed the raw reads at Q25, called clones with MiXCR and kept productive beta chains. Entries are consolidated by CDR3 protein sequence, retaining the most common genes and DNA. The authors' filters were not applied to this entry. This sample gives around 100,000 distinct CDR3 sequences in total; 95% of them show up just once. 0.25% to 0.35% of the sample is held by the ten biggest clonotypes.

The data derive from a study of CD8 T cells in Susac syndrome (dated by TCRdb to between 2019 and 2020). The study in broad terms: Among the Susac syndrome patients who were sequenced, clinically active disease was present in more than 5 and clinical remission was observed in fewer than 10. The clonality of the CD8+ T cell repertoire was compared across about a dozen healthy donors, about 14 Susac syndrome patients and around 16 multiple sclerosis patients. Whether CD8+ T cell activation and differentiation in Susac syndrome was antigen driven was tested using repertoire sequencing. At the time of blood withdrawal, Susac syndrome patients were either therapy-naive, taking corticosteroids (with some also receiving IVIg), or on IVIg alone.

Study-level results and caveats: The study acknowledged that relatively few individuals were included in the TCR sequencing and HLA analysis. Approximately 15 Susac-specific public clones were identified in the total CD8+ repertoire, and a few Susac-specific public clones were identified in the CD8+ TEMRA repertoire. Clonal expansion was observed in Susac syndrome CD8+ repertoires, with the highest expansion in CD8+ TEMRA cells and greater expansion in clinically active than in remitting patients.

From the germline V gene, CDR1 is SGHVS and CDR2 is FQNEAQ. The junction shows trimming of 2 bases on V and 2 bases on J, and the gene matches do not reach 4 bases of it. Spanning cysteine to phenylalanine, the CDR3 consists of 15 amino acids. Of all the DNA, just the CDR3 is kept, 45 bases in frame from base 1. Peripheral blood CD8+ and CD4+ T cells from healthy donors, Susac syndrome patients and multiple sclerosis patients were profiled using high-throughput TCR beta sequencing. The Susac syndrome patients fulfilled recently defined diagnostic criteria for either definite or probable disease. CD8+ TEMRA cells were enriched by FACS, while bulk CD8+ and CD4+ T cells were purified by magnetic negative isolation. Blood was collected in EDTA tubes and processed within 24 hours, with PBMCs isolated through density gradient centrifugation. PBMCs intended for TCR sequencing were cryopreserved in liquid nitrogen and thawed later in a water bath at 37 degrees C. A purity of at least 90% was achieved for sorted or isolated CD4+, CD8+ and CD8+ TEMRA cells.

The rearrangement combines TRBV7-8 with TRBJ2-3; TRBD2 aligns with 7 central bases. The sequence was collected from a human donor with Susac syndrome. The material sequenced was CD8+ T cells from PBMCs. The CDR3 protein: CASSLKAGTTDTQYF. The DNA sequence reads TGTGCCAGCAGCTTAAAAGCGGGGACCACAGATACGCAGTATTTT.